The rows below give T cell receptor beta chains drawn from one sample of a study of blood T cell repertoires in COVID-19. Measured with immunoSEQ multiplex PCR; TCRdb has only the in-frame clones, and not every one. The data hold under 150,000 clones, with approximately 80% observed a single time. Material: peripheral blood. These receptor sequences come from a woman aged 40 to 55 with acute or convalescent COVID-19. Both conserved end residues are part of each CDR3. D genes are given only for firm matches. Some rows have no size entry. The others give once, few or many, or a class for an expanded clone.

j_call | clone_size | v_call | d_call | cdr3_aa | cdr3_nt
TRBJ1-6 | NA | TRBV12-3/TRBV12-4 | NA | CASSFQQSPLHF | TGTGCCAGCAGTTTTCAACAGTCACCCCTCCACTTT
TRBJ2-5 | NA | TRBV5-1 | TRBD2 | CASSLWTSGGAETQYF | TGCGCCAGCAGCCTGTGGACTAGCGGGGGGGCGGAGACCCAGTACTTC
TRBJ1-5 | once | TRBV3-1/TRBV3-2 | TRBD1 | CASGETGLDNQPQHF | TGTGCCAGCGGGGAGACAGGGTTAGACAATCAGCCCCAGCATTTT
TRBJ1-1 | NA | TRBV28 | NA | CASSFQGRGGDNTEAFF | TGTGCCAGCAGTTTCCAGGGGAGAGGGGGTGATAACACTGAAGCTTTCTTT
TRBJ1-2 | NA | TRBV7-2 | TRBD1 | CASSSAGDRTYGYTF | TGTGCCAGCAGCAGTGCCGGGGACAGGACCTATGGCTACACCTTC
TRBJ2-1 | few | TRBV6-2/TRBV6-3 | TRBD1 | CASSRVDRGGYNEQFF | TGTGCCAGCAGTCGCGTGGACAGGGGGGGATACAATGAGCAGTTCTTC
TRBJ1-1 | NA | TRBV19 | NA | CASRLQVQNTEAFF | TGTGCCAGTAGACTTCAGGTACAGAACACTGAAGCTTTCTTT
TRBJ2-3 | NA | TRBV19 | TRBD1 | CASNTRGSADTQYF | TGTGCCAGTAATACCAGGGGGTCCGCAGATACGCAGTATTTT
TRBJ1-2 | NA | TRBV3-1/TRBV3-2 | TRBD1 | CASSPGTGGRGYTF | TGTGCCAGCAGCCCAGGGACAGGGGGTCGCGGCTACACCTTC
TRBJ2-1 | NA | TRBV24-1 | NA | CATSDSRQASYNEQFF | TGTGCCACCAGTGATTCGCGACAGGCCTCCTACAATGAGCAGTTCTTC
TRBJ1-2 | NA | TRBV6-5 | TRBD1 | CASSLHRGGYGYTF | TGTGCCAGCAGCCTCCACAGGGGAGGTTATGGCTACACCTTC
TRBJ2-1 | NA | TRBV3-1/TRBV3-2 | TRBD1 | CASSQLDRDEQFF | TGTGCCAGCAGCCAACTGGACAGGGATGAGCAGTTCTTC
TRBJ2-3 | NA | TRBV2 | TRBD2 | CASNPSGGGGITDTQYF | TGTGCCAGCAACCCCTCCGGTGGCGGGGGGATCACAGATACGCAGTATTTT
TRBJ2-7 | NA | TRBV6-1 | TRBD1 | CASSEEGTGAYEQYF | TGTGCCAGCAGTGAAGAAGGGACAGGGGCCTACGAGCAGTACTTC
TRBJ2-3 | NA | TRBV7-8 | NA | CASSLVRDSTDTQYF | TGTGCCAGCAGCTTAGTGCGGGACAGCACAGATACGCAGTATTTT
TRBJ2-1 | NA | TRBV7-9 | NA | CASSLRGFHEQFF | TGTGCCAGCAGCTTACGGGGGTTCCATGAGCAGTTCTTC
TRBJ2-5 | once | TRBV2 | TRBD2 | CASSFTSGGAETQYF | TGTGCCAGCAGTTTTACTAGCGGGGGGGCTGAGACCCAGTACTTC
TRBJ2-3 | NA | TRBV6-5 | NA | CASKRDLADTQYF | TGTGCCTCGAAACGGGATTTGGCAGATACGCAGTATTTT
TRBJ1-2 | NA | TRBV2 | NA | CASSVAQNYGYTF | TGTGCCAGCAGTGTCGCCCAGAACTATGGCTACACCTTC
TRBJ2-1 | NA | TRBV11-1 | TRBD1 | CASSLAGQGAYEQFF | TGTGCCAGCAGCTTGGCGGGACAGGGGGCATATGAGCAGTTCTTC
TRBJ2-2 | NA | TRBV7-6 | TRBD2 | CASSLGPSGAYGELFF | TGTGCCAGCAGCTTAGGTCCTAGCGGGGCTTACGGGGAGCTGTTTTTT
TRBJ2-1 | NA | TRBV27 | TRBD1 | CASRLTGTATYNEQFF | TGTGCCAGCAGATTGACCGGGACAGCAACTTACAATGAGCAGTTCTTC
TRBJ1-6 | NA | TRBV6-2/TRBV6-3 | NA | CASSYGYRGGINSPLHF | TGTGCCAGCAGTTACGGGTATAGAGGGGGAATCAATTCACCCCTCCACTTT
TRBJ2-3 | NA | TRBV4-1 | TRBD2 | CASSQGVTGGPTDTQYF | TGCGCCAGCAGCCAAGGGGTAACGGGGGGGCCGACAGATACGCAGTATTTT
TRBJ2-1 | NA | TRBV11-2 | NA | CASSSGDGAAGEQFF | TGTGCCAGCAGCTCCGGTGACGGAGCGGCTGGTGAGCAGTTCTTC
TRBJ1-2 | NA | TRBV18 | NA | CASSPTDNYGYTF | TGTGCCAGCTCACCCACAGACAACTATGGCTACACCTTC
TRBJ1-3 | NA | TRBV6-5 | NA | CASRGVGNTIYF | TGTGCCAGCAGAGGGGTGGGGAACACCATATATTTT
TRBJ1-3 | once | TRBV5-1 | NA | CASSPGPGVSGNTIYF | TGCGCCAGCAGCCCGGGCCCGGGGGTCTCTGGAAACACCATATATTTT
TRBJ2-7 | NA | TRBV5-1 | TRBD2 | CASSTAWGGYEQYF | TGCGCCAGCAGCACAGCCTGGGGGGGCTACGAGCAGTACTTC
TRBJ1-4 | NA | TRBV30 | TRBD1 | CAWSQVDWTGSDEKLFF | TGTGCCTGGAGCCAAGTTGATTGGACAGGGTCGGATGAAAAACTGTTTTTT
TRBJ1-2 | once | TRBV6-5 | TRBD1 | CASSKQGARGYTF | TGTGCCAGCAGTAAGCAGGGGGCGCGTGGCTACACCTTC
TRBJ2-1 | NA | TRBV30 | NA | CAWHLAGEQFF | TGTGCCTGGCACCTAGCCGGTGAGCAGTTCTTC